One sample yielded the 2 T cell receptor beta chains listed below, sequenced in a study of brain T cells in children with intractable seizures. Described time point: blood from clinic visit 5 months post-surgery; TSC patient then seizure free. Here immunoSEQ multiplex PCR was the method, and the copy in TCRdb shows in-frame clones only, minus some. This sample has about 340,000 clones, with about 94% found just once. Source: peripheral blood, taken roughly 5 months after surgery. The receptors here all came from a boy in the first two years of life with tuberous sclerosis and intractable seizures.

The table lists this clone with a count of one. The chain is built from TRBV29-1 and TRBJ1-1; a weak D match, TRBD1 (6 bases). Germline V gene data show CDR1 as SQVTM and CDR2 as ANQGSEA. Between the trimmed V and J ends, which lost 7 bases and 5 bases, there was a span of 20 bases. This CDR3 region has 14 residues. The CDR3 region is CSAPFRGPGTEAFF. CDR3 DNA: TGCAGCGCACCTTTCAGGGGCCCCGGGACTGAAGCTTTCTTT. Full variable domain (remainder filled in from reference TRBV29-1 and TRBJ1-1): SAVISQKPSRDICQRGTSLTIQCQVDSQVTMMFWYRQQPGQSLTLIATANQGSEATYESGFVIDKFPISRPNLTFSTLTVSNMSPEDSSIYLCSAPFRGPGTEAFFGQGTRLTVV.

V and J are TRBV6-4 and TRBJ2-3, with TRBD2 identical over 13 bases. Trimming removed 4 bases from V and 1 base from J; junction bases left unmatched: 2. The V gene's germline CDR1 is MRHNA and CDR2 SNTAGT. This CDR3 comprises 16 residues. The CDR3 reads CASSGTSGGGTDTQYF. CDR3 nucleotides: TGTGCCAGCAGTGGGACTAGCGGGGGAGGCACAGATACGCAGTATTTT.